This T cell receptor (beta chain) was sequenced for a study of beta chain features in type 1 diabetes. Findings and caveats of the study: In these data, an HLA type influence on TCRB rearrangement remained unresolved.

The CDR3 extends over 15 amino acids. J was trimmed by 1 base and V by 6 bases; bases with no gene match: 9. Germline CDR1 and CDR2: MNHEY and SMNVEV (reference sequence). Reverse transcription of all isolated RNA meant that expressed TCRB transcripts were sequenced. Measured with immunoSEQ multiplex PCR; TCRdb has only the in-frame clones, and not every one. Among fewer than 650,000 clones listed, around 15% were seen once. This clone was counted many times. The antigen is unknown. Sequencing used naive CD4+ T cells from blood. This chain connects TRBV27 to TRBJ2-7; 7 bases are shared with TRBD2. The TCR comes from a man younger than 35 in good health. CDR3 amino acids: CASRRTDGRSYEQYF. Here the CDR3 DNA reads TGTGCCAGCAGGAGGACTGACGGGAGGTCCTACGAGCAGTACTTC.